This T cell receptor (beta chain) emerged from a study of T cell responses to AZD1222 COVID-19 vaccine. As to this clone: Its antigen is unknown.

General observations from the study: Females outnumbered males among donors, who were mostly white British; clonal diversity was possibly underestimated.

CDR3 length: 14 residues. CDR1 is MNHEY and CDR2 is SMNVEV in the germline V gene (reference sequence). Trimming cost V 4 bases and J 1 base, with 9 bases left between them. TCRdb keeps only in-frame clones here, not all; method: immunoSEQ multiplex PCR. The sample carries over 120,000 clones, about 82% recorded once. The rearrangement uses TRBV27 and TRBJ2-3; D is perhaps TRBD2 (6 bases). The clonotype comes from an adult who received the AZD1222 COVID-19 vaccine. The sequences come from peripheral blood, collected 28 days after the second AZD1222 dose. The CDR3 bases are TGTGCCAGCAGTTCGGGAGTCGGCACAGATACGCAGTATTTT. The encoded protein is CASSSGVGTDTQYF.